One and the same sample provided the 5 T cell receptor beta chains below, sequenced in a study of human T cells and chemical hapten exposure. TCRdb re-called the RACE reads with MiXCR, one entry per CDR3 protein. The sample lists approximately 89,000 distinct CDR3 sequences, 6.6% occurring once. Stated time point: patch test 2, 6 weeks after DPC sensitization. Treatment: therapeutic diphenylcyclopropenone sensitization with weekly scalp DPC. Sequencing used whole blood, obtained in connection with sensitization to the hapten diphenylcyclopropenone (DPC). The source of these receptors is a woman aged 30 to 39 with alopecia areata. Some clones in this sample may be carry-over from other donors' samples.

About this clonotype: It may be a read error: a sequence one base away is much more abundant. This chain connects TRBV6-5 to TRBJ1-2; D possibly corresponds to TRBD1 (6 bases). The CDR3 is 13 amino acids. CDR1 is MNHEY and CDR2 is SVGAGI in the germline V gene. The CDR3 DNA reads as TGTGCCAGCAGTTACTTGGGGCCGGGGGGCTACGCCTTC. This gives the protein CASSYLGPGGYAF.

This clonotype occurred many times. The chain has TRBV5-4 and TRBJ2-7, with D unresolved. Trimming pared 1 base from V and 7 bases from J, leaving 3 bases between. The CDR3 has 10 residues. Looked up from germline, CDR1 is SGHNT and CDR2 is YYREEE (reference sequence). CDR3 coding DNA: TGTGCCAGCAGCTTGAGGGAGCAGTACTTC. It specifies CASSLREQYF.

This clonotype turned up a few times. The V and J genes are TRBV14 and TRBJ1-1; D remains unclear. The CDR3 runs 11 residues. Between the trimmed V and J ends, which lost 2 bases and 7 bases, there was a span of 5 bases. Germline CDR1 reads SGHDN; CDR2 reads FVKESK. The CDR3 reads CASSQWGEAFF. As DNA, the CDR3 is TGTGCCAGCAGCCAATGGGGTGAAGCTTTCTTT.

Ten or more counts support this clonotype. The chain links TRBV30 to TRBJ2-2; TRBD1 aligns across 8 bases. The germline CDR1 and CDR2 sequences are GTSNPN and SVGIG (reference sequence). CDR3 length: 15 residues. V gave up 2 bases and J gave up 3 bases; unmatched junction bases: 5. DNA for the CDR3: TGTGCCTGGAGTTATAGGGACAGGTACACCGGGGAGCTGTTTTTT. Amino acid sequence: CAWSYRDRYTGELFF.

Ten or more counts support this clonotype. The J gene is TRBJ1-2, the V gene TRBV6-1; D gene unclear. Trimming left V 3 bases short and J 3 bases short, with 2 bases between. Germline values: CDR1 MNHNS, CDR2 SASEGT. This CDR3 has 11 amino acids. CDR3 amino acids: CASSDYYGYTF. Written as DNA, the CDR3 is TGTGCCAGCAGTGATTACTATGGCTACACCTTC.